The source of this T cell receptor (beta chain) is a study of cytomegalovirus exposure and HLA in healthy donors. Study-wide context: The study's early data release held some 85 million unique TCRs from HLA-typed donors. Study outcomes and limitations: Reports state that TCR beta sequences accurately predicted most subjects' HLA-A and HLA-B alleles. Researchers reported that a few CMV-associated chains were confirmed in vitro as CMV antigen-specific. Several top significant clusters appeared, in a later analysis, to be linked to common viral pathogens.

The CDR3 has 13 amino acids. V was pared by 5 bases and J by 3 bases, with 8 bases between. Germline V gene data show CDR1 as MNHEY and CDR2 as SVGAGI. With regard to this clone: The target antigen is unknown.

PCR used 60 Vbeta primers and 13 Jbeta primers. The table came from immunoSEQ multiplex PCR; TCRdb's copy has only in-frame clones and leaves some out. The sample's table shows approximately 200,000 clones. The receptor comes from a boy between 10 and 17 years old in good health and CMV-seronegative. Sequenced material: PBMCs. V and J are TRBV6-5 and TRBJ1-5; maybe TRBD1 (6 bases). CDR3 in DNA: TGTGCCAGCAGTGACAGGCTCAATCAGCCCCAGCATTTT. Amino acid sequence: CASSDRLNQPQHF.